This T cell receptor (beta chain) derives from a study of blood T cells in healthy people across ages. General observations from the study: A strong correlation was seen between TCR beta diversity and naive T cell percentage. A conclusive naive versus antigen-experienced comparison was prevented by the unsorted PBMCs. When set beside aged donors, long-lived donors presented more naive CD4+ cells and higher diversity.

Then a second PCR, running about 6 to 11 cycles, was carried out with a sample-barcoded 5' primer and a J-beta primer mix. A template-switch adaptor containing 12 random nucleotides labeled each cDNA molecule. TCRdb itself ran the 5' RACE reads through MiXCR, one entry per CDR3 protein. The profile shows under 950,000 distinct CDR3 sequences, 22% of them singletons. The CDR3 is made up of 15 amino acids. CDR1 and CDR2 from the germline V gene are LGHNA and YNFKEQ. Trimming cost V 7 bases and J 2 bases; bases outside gene matches: 10. With regard to this clonotype: The antigen remains undetermined.

Sequences were obtained from blood. The chain uses TRBV4-2 and TRBJ1-2; 7 bases align to TRBD1. This sequence was found in a man aged 70 or older in good health. CDR3 region: CASMPLQGMNYGYTF. CDR3 nucleotide sequence: TGTGCCAGCATGCCCCTACAGGGGATGAACTATGGCTACACCTTC.